This TCR beta chain is drawn from a study of patients and donors after allogeneic stem cell transplantation. TCRdb reprocessed the RT-PCR reads via MiXCR and lists one record per CDR3 protein. The repertoire includes roughly 180,000 distinct CDR3 sequences, 41% of them detected once, and around 35% sits in the top ten. This CDR3 has 14 amino acids. Looked up from germline, CDR1 is SGHRS and CDR2 is YFSETQ. V was pared by 0 bases and J by 0 bases, with 7 bases between. The sequenced sample was blood, either unsorted or a sorted T cell fraction (not recorded which). This TCR was recovered from a human donor who was either an allogeneic HSCT recipient or a stem cell or donor lymphocyte infusion donor (not recorded which). It is not recorded whose cells these are; they may come from a transplant donor. The chain employs TRBV5-1 and TRBJ2-7; D gene uncertain. CDR3 bases: TGCGCCAGCAGCTTGGTTTCAGGCTCCTACGAGCAGTACTTC. It codes for CASSLVSGSYEQYF.